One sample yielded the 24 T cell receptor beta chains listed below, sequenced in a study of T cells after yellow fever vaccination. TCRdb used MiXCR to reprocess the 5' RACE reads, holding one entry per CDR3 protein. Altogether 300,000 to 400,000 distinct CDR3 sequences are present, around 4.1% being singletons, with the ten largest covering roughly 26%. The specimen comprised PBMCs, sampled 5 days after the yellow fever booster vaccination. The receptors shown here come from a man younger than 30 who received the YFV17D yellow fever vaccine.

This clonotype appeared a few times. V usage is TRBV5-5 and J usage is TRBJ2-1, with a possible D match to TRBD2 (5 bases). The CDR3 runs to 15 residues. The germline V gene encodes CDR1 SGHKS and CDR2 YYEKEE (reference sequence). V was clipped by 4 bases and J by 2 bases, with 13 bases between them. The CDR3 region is CASSVDSPAYNEQFF. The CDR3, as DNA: TGTGCCAGCAGCGTGGACTCCCCTGCCTACAATGAGCAGTTCTTC.

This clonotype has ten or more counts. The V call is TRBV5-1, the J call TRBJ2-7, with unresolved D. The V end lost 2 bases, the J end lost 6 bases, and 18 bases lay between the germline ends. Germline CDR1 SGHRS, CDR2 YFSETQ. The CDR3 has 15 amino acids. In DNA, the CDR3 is TGCGCCAGCAGCTTTGGACGAGGTGGGGTCGGCGAGCAGTACTTC. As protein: CASSFGRGGVGEQYF.

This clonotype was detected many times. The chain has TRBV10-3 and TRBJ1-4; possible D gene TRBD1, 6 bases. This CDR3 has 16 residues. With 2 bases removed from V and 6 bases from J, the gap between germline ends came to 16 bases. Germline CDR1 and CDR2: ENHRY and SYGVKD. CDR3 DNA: TGTGCCATCAGTGAGCGGAACAGGGACGAGTATGAAAAACTGTTTTTT. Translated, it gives CAISERNRDEYEKLFF.

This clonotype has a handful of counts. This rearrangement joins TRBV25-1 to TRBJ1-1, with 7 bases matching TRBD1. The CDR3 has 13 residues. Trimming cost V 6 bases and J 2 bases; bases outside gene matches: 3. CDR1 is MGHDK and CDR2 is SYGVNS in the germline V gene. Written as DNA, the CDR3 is TGTGCCAGCAGGGACAGGTTTAACACTGAAGCTTTCTTT. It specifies CASRDRFNTEAFF.

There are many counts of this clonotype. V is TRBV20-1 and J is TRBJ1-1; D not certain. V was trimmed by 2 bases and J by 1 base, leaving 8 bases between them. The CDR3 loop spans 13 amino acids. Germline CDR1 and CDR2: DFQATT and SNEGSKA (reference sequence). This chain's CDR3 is CSARRVGNTEAFF. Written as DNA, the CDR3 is TGCAGTGCTAGAAGGGTAGGGAACACTGAAGCTTTCTTT.

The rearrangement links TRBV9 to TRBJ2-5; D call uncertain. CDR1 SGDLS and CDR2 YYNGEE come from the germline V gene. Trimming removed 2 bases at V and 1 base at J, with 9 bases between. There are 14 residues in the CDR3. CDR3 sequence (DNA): TGTGCCAGCAGCGTCGGTTGGGGCCAAGAGACCCAGTACTTC. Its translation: CASSVGWGQETQYF. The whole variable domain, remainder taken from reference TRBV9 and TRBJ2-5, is DSGVTQTPKHLITATGQRVTLRCSPRSGDLSVYWYQQSLDQGLQFLIQYYNGEERAKGNILERFSAQQFPDLHSELNLSSLELGDSALYFCASSVGWGQETQYFGPGTRLLVL.

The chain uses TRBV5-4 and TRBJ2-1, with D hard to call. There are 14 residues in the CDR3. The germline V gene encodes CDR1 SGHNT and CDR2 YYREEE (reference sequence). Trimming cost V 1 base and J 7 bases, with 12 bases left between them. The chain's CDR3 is CASSLLGFLNEQFF. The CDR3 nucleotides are TGTGCCAGCAGCTTGCTTGGCTTTCTGAATGAGCAGTTCTTC.

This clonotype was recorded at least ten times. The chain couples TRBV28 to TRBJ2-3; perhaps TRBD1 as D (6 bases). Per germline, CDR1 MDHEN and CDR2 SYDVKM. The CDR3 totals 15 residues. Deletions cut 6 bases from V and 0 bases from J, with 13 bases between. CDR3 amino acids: CASRGALSSTDTQYF. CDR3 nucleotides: TGTGCCAGCAGGGGGGCCCTTTCTAGCACAGATACGCAGTATTTT.

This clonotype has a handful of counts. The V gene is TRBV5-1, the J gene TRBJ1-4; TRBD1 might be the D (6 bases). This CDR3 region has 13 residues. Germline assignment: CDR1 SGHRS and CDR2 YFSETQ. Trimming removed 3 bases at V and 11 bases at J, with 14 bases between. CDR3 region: CASSSGGARKLFF. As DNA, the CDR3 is TGCGCCAGCAGCTCGGGGGGGGCCCGGAAACTGTTTTTT.

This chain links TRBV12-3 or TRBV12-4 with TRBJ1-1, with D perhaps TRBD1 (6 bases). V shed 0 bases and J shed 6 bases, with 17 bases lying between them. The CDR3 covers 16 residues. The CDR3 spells CASSLARGGGMPEAFF. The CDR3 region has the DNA TGTGCCAGCAGTTTAGCGCGGGGGGGCGGGATGCCTGAAGCTTTCTTT.

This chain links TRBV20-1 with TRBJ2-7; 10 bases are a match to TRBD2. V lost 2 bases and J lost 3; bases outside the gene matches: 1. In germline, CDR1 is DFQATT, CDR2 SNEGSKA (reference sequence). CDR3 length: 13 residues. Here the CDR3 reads CSARTSGVYEQYV. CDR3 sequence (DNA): TGCAGTGCTAGAACTAGCGGGGTCTACGAGCAGTACGTC.

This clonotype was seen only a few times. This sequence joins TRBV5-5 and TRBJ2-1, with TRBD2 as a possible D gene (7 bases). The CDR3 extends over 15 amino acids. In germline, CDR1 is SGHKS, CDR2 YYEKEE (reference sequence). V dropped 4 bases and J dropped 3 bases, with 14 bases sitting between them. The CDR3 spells CASSLGGLNYNEQFF. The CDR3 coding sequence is TGTGCCAGCAGCCTGGGGGGGCTGAACTACAATGAGCAGTTCTTC.

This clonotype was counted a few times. CDR3 in DNA: TGCGCCAGATCTAGCCGGGCATTCTATGGCTACACCTTC. As protein: CARSSRAFYGYTF. The chain uses TRBV4-3 and TRBJ1-2; D is unclear. Looked up from germline, CDR1 is LGHNA and CDR2 is YSLEER. V was clipped by 9 bases and J by 4 bases, with 15 bases between them. CDR3 length: 13 amino acids.

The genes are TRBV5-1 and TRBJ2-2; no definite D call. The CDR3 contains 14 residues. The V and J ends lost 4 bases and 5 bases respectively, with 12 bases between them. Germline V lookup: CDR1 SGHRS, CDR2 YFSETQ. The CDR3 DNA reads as TGCGCCAGCAGCCTTACTCCACCTACCGGGGAGCTGTTTTTT. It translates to CASSLTPPTGELFF.

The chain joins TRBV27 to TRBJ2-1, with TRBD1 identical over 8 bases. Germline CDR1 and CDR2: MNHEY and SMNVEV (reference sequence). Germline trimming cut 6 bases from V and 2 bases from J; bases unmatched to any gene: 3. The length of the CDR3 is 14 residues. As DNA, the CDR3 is TGTGCCAGCAGCTGGACAGGGCCCTACAATGAGCAGTTCTTC. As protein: CASSWTGPYNEQFF.

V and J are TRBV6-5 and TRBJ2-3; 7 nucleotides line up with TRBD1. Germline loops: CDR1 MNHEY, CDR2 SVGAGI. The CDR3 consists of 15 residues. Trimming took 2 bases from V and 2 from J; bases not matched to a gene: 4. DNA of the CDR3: TGTGCCAGCAGTTACAGGGGACAGATCACAGATACGCAGTATTTT. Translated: CASSYRGQITDTQYF.

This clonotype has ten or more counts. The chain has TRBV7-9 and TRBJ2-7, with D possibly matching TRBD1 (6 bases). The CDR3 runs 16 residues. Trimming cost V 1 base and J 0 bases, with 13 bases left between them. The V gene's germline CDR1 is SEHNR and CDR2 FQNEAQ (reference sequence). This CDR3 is CASSLVWGLPSYEQYF. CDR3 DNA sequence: TGTGCCAGCAGCTTAGTTTGGGGGCTACCCTCCTACGAGCAGTACTTC.

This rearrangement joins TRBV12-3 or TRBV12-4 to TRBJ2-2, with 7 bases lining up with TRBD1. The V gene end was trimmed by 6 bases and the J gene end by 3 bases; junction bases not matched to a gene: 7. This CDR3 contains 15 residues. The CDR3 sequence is CASSTIDRDTGELFF. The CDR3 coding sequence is TGTGCCAGCAGCACCATTGACAGGGACACCGGGGAGCTGTTTTTT.

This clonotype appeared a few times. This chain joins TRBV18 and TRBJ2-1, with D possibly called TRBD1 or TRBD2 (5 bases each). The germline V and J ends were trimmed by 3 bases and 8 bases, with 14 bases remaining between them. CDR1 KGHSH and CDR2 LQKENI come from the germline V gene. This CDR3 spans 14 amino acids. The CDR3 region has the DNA TGTGCCAGCTCACCCGGGACCATTTTGTATGAGCAGTTCTTC. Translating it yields CASSPGTILYEQFF.

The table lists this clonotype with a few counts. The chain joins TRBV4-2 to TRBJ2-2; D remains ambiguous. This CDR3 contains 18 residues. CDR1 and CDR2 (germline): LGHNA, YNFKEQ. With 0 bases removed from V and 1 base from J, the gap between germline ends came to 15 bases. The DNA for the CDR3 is TGTGCCAGCAGCCAAGATCAGATAGCATCGTGGAACACCGGGGAGCTGTTTTTT. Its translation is CASSQDQIASWNTGELFF.

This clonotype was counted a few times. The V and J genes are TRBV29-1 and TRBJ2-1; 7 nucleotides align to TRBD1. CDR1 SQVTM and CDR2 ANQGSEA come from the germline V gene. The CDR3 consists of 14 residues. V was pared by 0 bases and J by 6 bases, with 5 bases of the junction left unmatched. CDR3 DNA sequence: TGCAGCGTTGAAGATACAGGGGCGCTCAATGAGCAGTTCTTC. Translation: CSVEDTGALNEQFF.

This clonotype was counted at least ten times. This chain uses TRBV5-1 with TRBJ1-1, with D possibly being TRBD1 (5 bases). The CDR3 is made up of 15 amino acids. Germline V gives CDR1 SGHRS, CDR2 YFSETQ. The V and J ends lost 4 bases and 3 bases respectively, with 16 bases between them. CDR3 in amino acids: CASSKMLGGDTEAFF. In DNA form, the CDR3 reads TGCGCCAGCAGCAAAATGCTGGGAGGGGACACTGAAGCTTTCTTT.

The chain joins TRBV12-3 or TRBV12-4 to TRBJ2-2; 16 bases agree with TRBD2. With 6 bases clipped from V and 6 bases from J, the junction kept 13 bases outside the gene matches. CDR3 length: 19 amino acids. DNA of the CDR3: TGTGCCAGCAGGCCTCCGCCGGGACTAGCGGGGGGGTACCCCGGGGAGCTGTTTTTT. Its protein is CASRPPPGLAGGYPGELFF.

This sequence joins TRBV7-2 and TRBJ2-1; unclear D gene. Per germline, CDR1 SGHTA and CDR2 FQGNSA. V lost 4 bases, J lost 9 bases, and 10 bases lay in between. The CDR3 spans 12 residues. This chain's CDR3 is CASSSSSGEQFF. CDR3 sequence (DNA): TGTGCCAGCAGCTCCAGCTCCGGTGAGCAGTTCTTC.